This T cell receptor (beta chain) comes out of a study of T cells after yellow fever vaccination. The study, taken as a whole, reports: Although most clonotypes did not, a small share appeared in both CD4 and CD8 compartments. Compared with primary, the secondary response was weaker and peaked at day 5, not 15.

The length of the CDR3 is 14 residues. V lost 1 base and J 2 bases, leaving 9 bases between the germline ends. CDR1 LNHNV and CDR2 YYDKDF come from the germline V gene (reference sequence). Synthesis of TCR cDNA relied on 5'RACE template switching, which attached a universal primer site and UMIs. TCRdb itself ran the 5' RACE reads through MiXCR, one entry per CDR3 protein. This sample has approximately 85,000 distinct CDR3 sequences, with about 14% found just once. This material consisted of CD8+ T cells not binding an NS4B(214-222) dextramer, sorted from PBMCs, taken 20 to 25 days after the first yellow fever vaccination. The rearrangement links TRBV15 to TRBJ2-7; D unresolved. The source of this sequence is a man in his late teens or twenties who received the YFV17D yellow fever vaccine. The CDR3 here is CATSRVPGTYEQYF. The CDR3 DNA sequence: TGTGCCACCAGCAGAGTTCCTGGTACCTACGAGCAGTACTTC.